Only a few counts were recorded for the clone carrying this TCR beta chain. Its target is unknown. Germline trimming cut 0 bases from V and 10 bases from J; bases unmatched to any gene: 9. Germline V CDR1 and CDR2: MGHRA, YSYEKL. The CDR3 is made up of 16 amino acids. The sample comes from a study of response to subunit inactivated influenza vaccine. Study findings and constraints: Few additional T cells are recruited per seasonal influenza vaccination, authors suggested.

TCRdb reprocessed the RT-PCR reads via MiXCR and lists one record per CDR3 protein. The sample lists 500,000 to 650,000 distinct CDR3 sequences; approximately 7.1% were seen once. The chain has TRBV4-1 and TRBJ2-1, with 10 bases lining up with TRBD2. The sequenced sample was PBMCs from blood, obtained around 2 years after vaccination. The receptor was derived from a man in his fifties or sixties who received an inactivated influenza vaccine. The CDR3 DNA sequence: TGCGCCAGCAGCCAAGATGTAATAGCGGGGGGCAGAGAGCAGTTCTTC. Translation: CASSQDVIAGGREQFF.